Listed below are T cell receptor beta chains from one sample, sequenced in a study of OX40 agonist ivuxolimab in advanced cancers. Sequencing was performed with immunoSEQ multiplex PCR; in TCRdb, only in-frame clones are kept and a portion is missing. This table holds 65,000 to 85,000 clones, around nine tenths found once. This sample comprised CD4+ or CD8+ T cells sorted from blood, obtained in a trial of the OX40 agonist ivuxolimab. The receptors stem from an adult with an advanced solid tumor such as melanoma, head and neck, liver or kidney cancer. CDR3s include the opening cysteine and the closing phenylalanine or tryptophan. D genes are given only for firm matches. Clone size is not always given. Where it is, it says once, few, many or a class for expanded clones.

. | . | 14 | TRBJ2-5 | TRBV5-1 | TGCGCCAGCAGCTTGAGGCCGTACCAAGAGACCCAGTACTTC | CASSLRPYQETQYF
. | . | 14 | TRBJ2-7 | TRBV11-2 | TGTGCCAGCAGCTTAGCAGCGTTCTCCTACGAGCAGTACTTC | CASSLAAFSYEQYF
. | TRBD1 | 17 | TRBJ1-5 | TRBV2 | TGTGCCAGCAGCCCGGATTCAGGGGGCATAAGCAATCAGCCCCAGCATTTT | CASSPDSGGISNQPQHF
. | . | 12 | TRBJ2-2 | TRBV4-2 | TGTGCCAGCAGCCAAGCCACCGGGGAGCTGTTTTTT | CASSQATGELFF
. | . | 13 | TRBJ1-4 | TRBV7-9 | TGTGCCAGCAGCTTACTCGGAAATGAAAAACTGTTTTTT | CASSLLGNEKLFF
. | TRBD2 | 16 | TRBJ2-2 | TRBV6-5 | TGTGCCAGCAGTTACTTCGGCGGGAGGGCCCCCGGGGAGCTGTTTTTT | CASSYFGGRAPGELFF
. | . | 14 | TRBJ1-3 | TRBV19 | TGTGCCAGTAGTCCGGGAACAGCGGGAAACACCATATATTTT | CASSPGTAGNTIYF
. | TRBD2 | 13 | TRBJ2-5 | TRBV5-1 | TGCGCCAGCAGCCCTTTAGCGGGAGAGACCCAGTACTTC | CASSPLAGETQYF
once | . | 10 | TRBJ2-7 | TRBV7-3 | TGTGCCAGCAGCTTATCCGAGCAGTACTTC | CASSLSEQYF
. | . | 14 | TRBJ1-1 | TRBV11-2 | TGTGCCAGCAGCTTAGCGATGGGGAACACTGAAGCTTTCTTT | CASSLAMGNTEAFF
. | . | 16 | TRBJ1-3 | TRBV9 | TGTGCCAGCAGCGTAGATGGCAGGAGCTCTGGAAACACCATATATTTT | CASSVDGRSSGNTIYF
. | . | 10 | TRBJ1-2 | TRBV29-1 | TGCAGCGTTGGGTCCTATGGCTACACCTTC | CSVGSYGYTF
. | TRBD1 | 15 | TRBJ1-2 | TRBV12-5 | TGTGCTAGTGGCCTTGGGACAGGGCCTAACTATGGCTACACCTTC | CASGLGTGPNYGYTF
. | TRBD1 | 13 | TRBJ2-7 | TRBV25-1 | TGTGCCAGCGCCGGGACAGGGGTCTACGAGCAGTACTTC | CASAGTGVYEQYF
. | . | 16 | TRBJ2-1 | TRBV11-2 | TGTGCCAGCAGCCGCCTTCTTAGCGGAAGATACAATGAGCAGTTCTTC | CASSRLLSGRYNEQFF
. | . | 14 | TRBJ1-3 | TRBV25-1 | TGTGCCAGCAGTGAGGGGGGCTCTGGAAACACCATATATTTT | CASSEGGSGNTIYF
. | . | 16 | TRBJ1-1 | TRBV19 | TGTGCCAGTAGTGGGGGGCGATTAAAGATGAACACTGAAGCTTTCTTT | CASSGGRLKMNTEAFF
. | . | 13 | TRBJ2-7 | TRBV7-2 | TGTGCCAGCAGCTTAGCCGGGGCCTACGAGCAGTACTTC | CASSLAGAYEQYF
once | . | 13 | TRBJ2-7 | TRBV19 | TGTGCCAGTAGTACGGGCAGGGGCTACGAGCAGTACTTC | CASSTGRGYEQYF
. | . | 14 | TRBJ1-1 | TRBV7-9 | TGTGCCAGCAGTTACTATAGGGAGAACACTGAAGCTTTCTTT | CASSYYRENTEAFF
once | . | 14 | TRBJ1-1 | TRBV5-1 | TGCGCCAGCAGCCTAGGACAAAAGGACACTGAAGCTTTCTTT | CASSLGQKDTEAFF
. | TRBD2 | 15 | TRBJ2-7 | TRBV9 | TGTGCCAGCAGCGTAGCGGGGGGACTCTCCTACGAGCAGTACTTC | CASSVAGGLSYEQYF
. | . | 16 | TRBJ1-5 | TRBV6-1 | TGTGCCAGCAGTGAAATTTGGGGCCGAAGCAATCAGCCCCAGCATTTT | CASSEIWGRSNQPQHF
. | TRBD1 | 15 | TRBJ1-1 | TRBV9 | TGTGCCAGCAGCGTAGTAGGGACAGGGAACACTGAAGCTTTCTTT | CASSVVGTGNTEAFF
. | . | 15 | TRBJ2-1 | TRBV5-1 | TGCGCCAGCAGCCCGGACGGGAGCTCCTACAATGAGCAGTTCTTC | CASSPDGSSYNEQFF
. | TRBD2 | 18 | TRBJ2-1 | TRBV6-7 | TGTGCCAGCAGTTACTCGATAGGAGGAGTAGCGGGAATGTATGAGCAGTTCTTC | CASSYSIGGVAGMYEQFF
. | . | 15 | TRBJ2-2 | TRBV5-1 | TGCGCCAGCAGCTCACGAGGAGGCGACACCGGGGAGCTGTTTTTT | CASSSRGGDTGELFF
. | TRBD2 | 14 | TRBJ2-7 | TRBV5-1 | TGCGCCAGCAGCGAGACTAGCGGGAGGGCCCAGCAGTACTTC | CASSETSGRAQQYF
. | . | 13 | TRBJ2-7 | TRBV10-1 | TGCGCAACCCAGAGGGGGAGCGGATACGAGCAGTACTTC | CATQRGSGYEQYF
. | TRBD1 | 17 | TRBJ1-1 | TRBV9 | TGTGCCAGCAGCCCATCCCAGACAGGGGGCTTGGACACTGAAGCTTTCTTT | CASSPSQTGGLDTEAFF
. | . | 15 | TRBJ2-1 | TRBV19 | TGTGCCAGTAGTATCCGCGAGAGCTCCTACAATGAGCAGTTCTTC | CASSIRESSYNEQFF
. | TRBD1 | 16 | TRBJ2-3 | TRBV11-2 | TGTGCCAGCAGGGGAGGGACAGGGGATAGCGTGGGTACGCAGTATTTT | CASRGGTGDSVGTQYF
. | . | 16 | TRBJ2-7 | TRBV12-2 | TGTGCAAGTCGCCAAAACTCAGGGGGGGAGGCCTACGAGCAGTACTTC | CASRQNSGGEAYEQYF
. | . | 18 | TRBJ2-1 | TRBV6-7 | TGTGCCAGCAGTTACCCCACGCCTAGCGCCAGATCCTACAATGAGCAGTTCTTC | CASSYPTPSARSYNEQFF
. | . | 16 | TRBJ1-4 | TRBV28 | TGTGCCAGCAGTTTAGGGCCCATCGCAACTAATGAAAAACTGTTTTTT | CASSLGPIATNEKLFF
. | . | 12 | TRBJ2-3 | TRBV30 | TGTGCCTGGAATTCCGGCACAGATACGCAGTATTTT | CAWNSGTDTQYF
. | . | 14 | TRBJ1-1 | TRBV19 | TGTGCCAGTAGTATAGCCGTTAAGAACACTGAAGCTTTCTTT | CASSIAVKNTEAFF
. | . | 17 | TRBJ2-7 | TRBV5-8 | TGTGCCAGCAGCTCTCTTGTTCTGGGGGGCGCGTCTTACGAGCAGTACTTC | CASSSLVLGGASYEQYF
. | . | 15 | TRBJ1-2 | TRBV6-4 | TGTGCCAGCAGACCAACTCCCGCGGGAAGCTATGGCTACACCTTC | CASRPTPAGSYGYTF
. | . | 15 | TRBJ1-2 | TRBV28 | TGTGCCAGCAGTTTCGTCGGGGGGGTTTGGTATGGCTACACCTTC | CASSFVGGVWYGYTF
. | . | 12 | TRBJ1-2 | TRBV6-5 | TGTGCCAGCAGCCCCAGGGGCTATGGCTACACCTTC | CASSPRGYGYTF
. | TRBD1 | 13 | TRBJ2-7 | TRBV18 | TGTGCCAGCTCACGGACAGGGATCTACGAGCAGTACTTC | CASSRTGIYEQYF
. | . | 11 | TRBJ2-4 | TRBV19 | TGTGCCAGTAGTATAGCTGACATTCAGTACTTC | CASSIADIQYF